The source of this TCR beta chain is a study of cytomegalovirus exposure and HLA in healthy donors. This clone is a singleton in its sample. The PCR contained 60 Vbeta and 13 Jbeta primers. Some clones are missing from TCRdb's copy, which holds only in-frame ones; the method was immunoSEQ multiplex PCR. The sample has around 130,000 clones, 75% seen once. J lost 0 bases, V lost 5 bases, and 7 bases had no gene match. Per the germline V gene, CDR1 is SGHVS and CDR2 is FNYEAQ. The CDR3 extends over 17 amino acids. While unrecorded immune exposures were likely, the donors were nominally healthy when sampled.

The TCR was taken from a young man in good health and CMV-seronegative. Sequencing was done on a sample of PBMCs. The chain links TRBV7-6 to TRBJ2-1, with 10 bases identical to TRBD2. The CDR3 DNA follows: TGTGCCAGCAGCATCGGGACTAGCGTGTCCTCCTACAATGAGCAGTTCTTC. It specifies CASSIGTSVSSYNEQFF.